This TCR beta chain appears in the sequencing data of a study of glioma-infiltrating T cells. Study conclusions and caveats: Patients with low tissue-blood divergence carried a signature set of shared blood CDR3 motifs. Very few CDR3 sequences were shared between tissue and blood.

Germline CDR1 and CDR2: MNHNS and SASEGT. The CDR3 has 15 amino acids. V was cut by 6 bases and J by 0 bases, with 12 bases left in between. Amplification of TCR alpha and beta CDR3 regions from RNA used iRepertoire nested multiplex PCR. TCRdb ran MiXCR on the multiplex PCR reads and lists one entry per CDR3 protein. This table has about 380,000 distinct CDR3 sequences, around 45% appearing once. This clonotype has a handful of counts. As yet, its antigen is unknown. The material sequenced was glioma tissue, nonneoplastic brain tissue, or PBMCs (not recorded which). The receptor was isolated from a human donor with low-grade glioma or glioblastoma, undergoing nonglioma brain surgery, or in good health (not recorded which). The chain recombines TRBV6-1 with TRBJ1-5; D remains unclear. The chain's CDR3 is CASSSTYYSNQPQHF. The CDR3 nucleotides are TGTGCCAGCAGCAGTACATACTATAGCAATCAGCCCCAGCATTTT.